This passage covers 26 T cell receptor beta chains from one sample sequenced in a study of blood T cell repertoires in COVID-19. The protocol was immunoSEQ multiplex PCR, while the TCRdb copy is restricted to in-frame clones and leaves out a portion. Here the sample spans some 200,000 clones, 87% being singletons. Sequencing was done on a sample of peripheral blood. These receptors came from a woman in her seventies with COVID-19, enrolled during active disease.

Notes on this clone: Other DNA variants within this sample encode the same CDR3. The V and J genes are TRBV7-2 and TRBJ2-7; TRBD2 might be the D (6 bases). The CDR3 is 14 amino acids. Trimming left V 1 base short and J 3 bases short, with 10 bases between. Germline V gene data show CDR1 as SGHTA and CDR2 as FQGNSA. CDR3 sequence (DNA): TGTGCCAGCAGCTTAGGTCAGGGAGGCTACGAGCAGTACTTC. Translation: CASSLGQGGYEQYF. Filled out from reference TRBV7-2 and TRBJ2-7, the complete variable domain reads GAGVSQSPSNKVTEKGKDVELRCDPISGHTALYWYRQSLGQGLEFLIYFQGNSAPDKSGLPSDRFSAERTGGSVSTLTIQRTQQEDSAVYLCASSLGQGGYEQYFGPGTRLTVT.

V usage is TRBV25-1 and J usage is TRBJ1-3; 7 nucleotides match TRBD1. J was trimmed by 0 bases and V by 4 bases; bases with no gene match: 3. Germline V lookup: CDR1 MGHDK, CDR2 SYGVNS. The CDR3 totals 15 residues. The CDR3 is CASSAGTVSGNTIYF. CDR3 DNA: TGTGCCAGCAGTGCTGGGACAGTCTCTGGAAACACCATATATTTT.

The chain has TRBV20-1 and TRBJ2-1, with D possibly TRBD1 on 5 matching bases. Trimming took off 6 bases at V and 10 bases at J, with 10 bases between the two ends. The CDR3 length is 10 residues. CDR1 is DFQATT, CDR2 SNEGSKA, per germline (reference sequence). The CDR3 region is CSAKQEEQFF. In DNA, the CDR3 is TGCAGTGCAAAACAGGAGGAGCAGTTCTTC.

The chain links TRBV6-7 to TRBJ2-3, with D hard to call. TRBV6-7 is reported as an ORF; its role is uncertain. The CDR3 sequence is 12 residues long. V was pared by 4 bases and J by 2 bases, with 4 bases between. The CDR3 nucleotides read TGTGCCAGCAGTTCCGTCACAGATACGCAGTATTTT. Translation gives CASSSVTDTQYF.

The chain combines TRBV15 with TRBJ2-6, with unresolved D. Germline assignment: CDR1 LNHNV and CDR2 YYDKDF (reference sequence). This CDR3 is 13 amino acids long. V was cut by 5 bases and J by 4 bases, with 6 bases left in between. Here the CDR3 reads CATSRVGANVLTF. DNA of the CDR3: TGTGCCACCAGCCGGGTGGGGGCCAACGTCCTGACTTTC.

This rearrangement joins TRBV3-1 (or the pseudogene TRBV3-2) to TRBJ1-2, with D possibly being TRBD1 (6 bases). Germline CDR1 reads LGHDT; CDR2 reads YNNKEL (reference sequence). The V and J ends lost 4 bases and 0 bases respectively, with 15 bases between them. This CDR3 is 16 amino acids long. Written as DNA, the CDR3 is TGTGCCAGCAGCCGGATACAGGGAAGGGCTAACTATGGCTACACCTTC. The encoded protein is CASSRIQGRANYGYTF.

The chain combines TRBV19 with TRBJ2-1, with TRBD1 matching over 10 bases. In germline, CDR1 is LNHDA, CDR2 SQIVND (reference sequence). V gave up 6 bases and J gave up 1 base; unmatched junction bases: 3. The CDR3 consists of 15 residues. CDR3 residues: CASSSGQGSYNEQFF. In DNA form, the CDR3 reads TGTGCCAGTAGCTCGGGACAGGGGTCCTACAATGAGCAGTTCTTC.

The chain uses TRBV5-6 and TRBJ1-4; D is undetermined. The CDR3 runs 14 residues. CDR1 SGHDT and CDR2 YYEEEE come from the germline V gene. Trimming left V 0 bases short and J 8 bases short, with 11 bases between. The CDR3 coding sequence is TGTGCCAGCAGCTTGGGACACCGTACCGAAAAACTGTTTTTT. Amino acids: CASSLGHRTEKLFF.

J is TRBJ2-7 and V is TRBV11-1; TRBD1 agrees at 9 bases. The CDR3 sequence is 15 residues long. Germline CDR1 reads SGHAT; CDR2 reads FQDESV (reference sequence). V lost 4 bases, J lost 7 bases, and 11 bases stayed unmatched. The CDR3 reads CASSSPGQGVAEQYF. In DNA form, the CDR3 reads TGTGCCAGCAGCTCCCCGGGACAGGGAGTGGCTGAGCAGTACTTC. The full variable domain, rest sourced from reference TRBV11-1 and TRBJ2-7, is EAEVAQSPRYKITEKSQAVAFWCDPISGHATLYWYRQILGQGPELLVQFQDESVVDDSQLPKDRFSAERLKGVDSTLKIQPAELGDSAMYLCASSSPGQGVAEQYFGPGTRLTVT.

The chain couples TRBV11-1 to TRBJ2-1; 13 nucleotides agree with TRBD2. With 0 bases clipped from V and 15 bases from J, the junction kept 11 bases outside the gene matches. Germline V CDR1 and CDR2: SGHAT, FQDESV (reference sequence). The length of the CDR3 is 16 residues. The CDR3 region is CASSLAVRGLAGFLFF. CDR3 coding DNA: TGTGCCAGCAGCTTAGCGGTCCGGGGACTAGCGGGATTTCTGTTCTTC.

This clone was observed once. V usage is TRBV6-5 and J usage is TRBJ1-4; tentative D call: TRBD1 (5 bases). CDR1 and CDR2 from the germline V gene are MNHEY and SVGAGI. The CDR3 length is 13 residues. Trimming left V 3 bases short and J 8 bases short, with 10 bases between. Written as DNA, the CDR3 is TGTGCCAGCAGTTATCGGGGGAGAGAAAAACTGTTTTTT. The encoded protein is CASSYRGREKLFF.

The chain has TRBV7-2 and TRBJ2-5; perhaps TRBD2 as D (6 bases). The ends were cut back, 3 bases at V and 4 bases at J, with 15 bases in the middle. Germline V gene lookup returns CDR1 SGHTA and CDR2 FQGNSA. The CDR3 extends over 15 amino acids. This CDR3 reads CASSFGTSEGETQYF. The CDR3 nucleotides are TGTGCCAGCAGCTTCGGGACTTCTGAGGGAGAGACCCAGTACTTC.

The chain employs TRBV19 and TRBJ2-3, with 11 nucleotides matching TRBD2. Germline CDR1 is LNHDA and CDR2 is SQIVND (reference sequence). The CDR3 contains 18 residues. J gave up 0 bases and V 7 bases, and 12 bases lay outside the gene matches. CDR3 protein: CASNTPGLAEHSTDTQYF. CDR3 in DNA: TGTGCCAGTAATACACCGGGACTAGCGGAGCATAGCACAGATACGCAGTATTTT. The full variable domain, in which reference TRBV19 and TRBJ2-3 provide the parts outside the CDR3, is DGGITQSPKYLFRKEGQNVTLSCEQNLNHDAMYWYRQDPGQGLRLIYYSQIVNDFQKGDIAEGYSVSREKKESFPLTVTSAQKNPTAFYLCASNTPGLAEHSTDTQYFGPGTRLTVL.

The chain carries TRBV2 and TRBJ1-5; weak D call: TRBD1 (5 bases). CDR1 and CDR2 from the germline V gene are SNHLY and FYNNEI. The CDR3 loop spans 15 amino acids. Trimming shortened V by 4 bases and J by 2 bases, and 12 bases separated the two germline ends. CDR3 sequence (DNA): TGTGCCAGCAGTGTACAGCCCAGGGGCAATCAGCCCCAGCATTTT. This gives the protein CASSVQPRGNQPQHF.

The chain employs TRBV5-6 and TRBJ2-3; unclear D gene. CDR1 is SGHDT, CDR2 YYEEEE, per germline. The CDR3 contains 14 residues. V lost 4 bases, J lost 1 base, and 10 bases lay in between. The CDR3 nucleotides are TGTGCCAGCAGCCTTCGGTCCCGCACAGATACGCAGTATTTT. Translated, it gives CASSLRSRTDTQYF.

This chain links TRBV5-1 with TRBJ2-3, with no clear D. The CDR3 is 12 residues long. The germline V and J ends were trimmed by 4 bases and 2 bases, with 5 bases remaining between them. Germline values: CDR1 SGHRS, CDR2 YFSETQ. The CDR3 spells CASSGLTDTQYF. DNA of the CDR3: TGCGCCAGCAGCGGGCTCACAGATACGCAGTATTTT.

The CDR3 coding sequence is TGTGCCAGCAGTTTGGGGCAGGACAATCAGCCCCAGCATTTT. This gives the protein CASSLGQDNQPQHF. The rearrangement links TRBV28 to TRBJ1-5; TRBD1 might be the D (5 bases). CDR1 is MDHEN and CDR2 is SYDVKM in the germline V gene. V lost 3 bases and J lost 3, with 9 bases in between. The CDR3 is 14 residues long.

The V call is TRBV4-3, the J call TRBJ2-2; TRBD2 aligns across 13 bases. The V and J ends lost 8 bases and 3 bases, in that order; junction bases with no gene match: 6. CDR1 is LGHNA and CDR2 is YSLEER in the germline V gene. This CDR3 region has 16 residues. As DNA, the CDR3 is TGCGCCAGCCGATACGGACTAGCGGGAGACACCGGGGAGCTGTTTTTT. This translates into CASRYGLAGDTGELFF.

The CDR3 nucleotides are TGTGCCAGCCGCCCGGGACAGTCCGGGGCGCCCCAGCATTTT. Protein: CASRPGQSGAPQHF. The chain uses TRBV27 and TRBJ1-5; TRBD1 agrees at 7 bases. Germline V gives CDR1 MNHEY, CDR2 SMNVEV (reference sequence). V lost 8 bases, J lost 9 bases, and 13 bases stayed unmatched. The CDR3 runs 14 residues.

In this sample, this clone turned up a few times. This chain joins TRBV10-3 and TRBJ1-2; 7 nucleotides agree with TRBD1. After removal of 6 bases from V and 7 bases from J, the junction contained 5 bases not matched to a gene. The CDR3 contains 12 residues. Germline V gene lookup returns CDR1 ENHRY and CDR2 SYGVKD. The CDR3 is CAIRDDRAGYTF. The CDR3 DNA sequence: TGTGCCATCAGGGACGACAGGGCTGGCTACACCTTC.

The genes are TRBV7-9 and TRBJ2-7; no definite D call. The CDR3 has 14 amino acids. Germline V gene data show CDR1 as SEHNR and CDR2 as FQNEAQ (reference sequence). Trimming left V 4 bases short and J 7 bases short, with 17 bases between. CDR3 coding DNA: TGTGCCAGCAGCTCCCCCCGAGAGTCTACGGAGCAGTACTTC. Translated: CASSSPRESTEQYF.

V gene TRBV2 combines with J gene TRBJ2-1, with D possibly matching TRBD2 (6 bases). The CDR3 spans 14 residues. Trimming removed 1 base at V and 9 bases at J, with 13 bases between. Germline V lookup: CDR1 SNHLY, CDR2 FYNNEI. CDR3 loop: CASSEGRGYGEQFF. The CDR3 nucleotides read TGTGCCAGCAGTGAAGGTCGGGGGTATGGTGAGCAGTTCTTC.

The DNA of the CDR3 is TGTGCCAGCAGGCTCCTAGCGGGACCCCAAGAGACCCAGTACTTC. Protein: CASRLLAGPQETQYF. This sequence joins TRBV5-6 and TRBJ2-5, with 9 positions matching TRBD2. Looked up from germline, CDR1 is SGHDT and CDR2 is YYEEEE. This CDR3 is 15 amino acids long. V gave up 5 bases and J gave up 1 base; unmatched junction bases: 6.

Remarks on this clone: The junction does not match germline at one end; this may be a read error. The rearrangement joins TRBV6-1 to TRBJ1-3; maybe TRBD1 (5 bases). Germline-derived CDR1 and CDR2 are MNHNS and SASEGT. The CDR3 covers 15 residues. This CDR3 is CASSEVGVRGNTIYF. In DNA form, the CDR3 reads TGTGCCAGCAGTGAAGTGGGTGTTAGGGGAAATACCATATATTTT.

The chain uses TRBV3-1 (or the pseudogene TRBV3-2) and TRBJ2-7, with D unresolved. CDR3 length equals 12 residues. Trimming pared 1 base from V and 5 bases from J, leaving 6 bases between. CDR1 and CDR2 (germline): LGHDT, YNNKEL (reference sequence). The CDR3 DNA follows: TGTGCCAGCAGCCAAGTAACAAACGAGCAGTACTTC. Protein product: CASSQVTNEQYF.

The chain has TRBV30 and TRBJ1-2, with 7 bases identical to TRBD1. Trimming removed 1 base from V and 3 bases from J; junction bases left unmatched: 11. The CDR3 runs 16 residues. Germline-derived CDR1 and CDR2 are GTSNPN and SVGIG (reference sequence). CDR3 nucleotide sequence: TGTGCCTGGAGTGCCCGGTTGGGACAGTCAGACTATGGCTACACCTTC. Protein: CAWSARLGQSDYGYTF. Variable domain in full (rest from reference TRBV30 and TRBJ1-2): SQTIHQWPATLVQPVGSPLSLECTVEGTSNPNLYWYRQAAGRGLQLLFYSVGIGQISSEVPQNLSASRPQDRQFILSSKKLLLSDSGFYLCAWSARLGQSDYGYTFGSGTRLTVV.